The clone carrying this T cell receptor (beta chain) was seen ten or more times. What it recognizes is unknown. Using a J-beta primer mix together with a sample-barcoded 5' primer, a second PCR was run for roughly 7 to 11 cycles. Each cDNA molecule was tagged by a template-switch adaptor with 12 random nucleotides. Via MiXCR, TCRdb re-called the 5' RACE reads, giving one row per CDR3 protein. The sample yields more than 800,000 distinct CDR3 sequences, about 30% seen once. CDR1 is SGHVS, CDR2 FNYEAQ, per germline. V was shortened by 1 base and J by 1 base, with 16 bases between the two germline ends. CDR3 length: 17 residues. The source of the sample is a study of blood T cells in healthy people across ages. Study-level results: Greater diversity and more naive CD4+ cells were seen in long-lived donors than in aged donors. Diversity of TCR beta correlated strongly with naive T cell percentage.

Russia was home to the donors, healthy Caucasian individuals aged roughly 6 to 100. This clonotype originated in an elderly woman in good health. Sequencing input: blood. The chain combines TRBV7-6 with TRBJ1-1, with a tentative D call TRBD1 (6 bases). The CDR3 here is CASSLVGGGGPNTEAFF. CDR3 bases: TGTGCCAGCAGCTTAGTGGGTGGGGGGGGGCCGAACACTGAAGCTTTCTTT.